This T cell receptor (beta chain) was recorded in a study of cytotoxic CD8 clonotypes in ibrutinib-treated CLL (dated by TCRdb to 2020 to 2022). For the study in its entirety: The cohort was composed of some twelve relapsed/refractory and roughly 14 treatment-naive patients; IGHV unmutated status was identified in fewer than 18 patients. Longitudinal samples were obtainable from about 30% of the 86 participants in the trial. Partial responses were observed in roughly 24 patients and complete responses in 2; after a median follow-up of 68 months, remission was maintained in about 15 patients and progression was observed in roughly twelve. An average of about 250,000 productive templates and around 100,000 productive rearrangements was obtained per sample. Cryopreserved peripheral blood mononuclear cells were collected before treatment, at response, and at either disease progression or sustained remission. All remission and progressive disease samples were collected while patients were still receiving ibrutinib. Response samples were taken after a median of approximately 12 months on treatment, ranging from about 6 to 36 months.

On a MiSeq, deep resolution sequencing aimed for a depth between 1 in 1 million and 1 in 200,000 T cells, with each clonotype covered approximately 9.2x on average. TCR beta libraries were generated with the immunoSEQ hsTCRB Kit. From the authors' description of their analysis: Data were analyzed with ImmunoSEQ Data Assistant and ImmunoSEQ Analyzer, with V, D and J genes assigned per IMGT definitions. Clonality, with values ranging from 0 to 1, was calculated as one minus the normalized Shannon entropy of productive rearrangement frequencies. Public clonotype analysis was restricted to overrepresented clonotypes comprising at least 0.05% of each patient's repertoire. Some 14 age-matched healthy donor repertoires from immuneACCESS served as clonality controls. Held by TCRdb, this immuneACCESS table contains in-frame sequences only and omits some clones. Under half of the omission traces to an unresolved V gene where checked; the cause of the rest is unknown. Clone size and the V and J calls come from that table; the DNA yielded D and trimming. In all, the sample holds 300,000 to 400,000 clones, and roughly two thirds of those were seen once. The ten largest clones take up 6% to 6.5% of the sample.

The CDR3, from cysteine to phenylalanine, totals 16 residues. Only the CDR3 portion is preserved as DNA: 48 bases, with reading frame beginning at the first base. Reading the germline V gene gives CDR1 SGHRS and CDR2 YFSETQ. Trimming takes 0 bases from V and 5 bases from J, and the germline ends sit 17 bases apart. Roughly 1.8 micrograms of genomic DNA were extracted from cryopreserved PBMCs for TCR beta library preparation. Longitudinal blood samples from CLL patients receiving ibrutinib monotherapy were subjected to high-throughput TCR beta sequencing. The patients were enrolled in a single-center, open-label phase 2 trial of ibrutinib monotherapy. Overall study outcomes, separate from this receptor: At ibrutinib response clonality went up, during sustained remission it held steady, and at progression it dropped back toward baseline. Sustained-remission and progressing patients did not have matched sampling times, and lymph node repertoires were not examined. At baseline, clonality was higher than in age-matched healthy donors and showed a strong correlation with circulating CD8+ T-cell counts. Public clonotypes were rare and either shrank or stayed stable during treatment, and the rise in clonality at ibrutinib response reflected expansion of private clonotypes.

Comments on this clone: The antigen it binds to is not known. No much larger clone exists at a distance of one base, and base qualities are not known.

This clonotype originated in a human donor with chronic lymphocytic leukemia. This sample comprised PBMCs, obtained after 36 months of ibrutinib treatment. The sequence joins TRBV5-1 to TRBJ2-5; no D gene call is confident. CDR3 region: CASSLENPWRSETQYF. At the DNA level, the sequence is TGCGCCAGCAGCTTGGAGAATCCGTGGCGGTCGGAGACCCAGTACTTC.